The 12 T cell receptor beta chains given below trace back to one sample, sequenced in a study of cytomegalovirus exposure and HLA in healthy donors. Data came from immunoSEQ multiplex PCR; TCRdb stores just in-frame clones and leaves some out. The sample records 300,000 to 350,000 clones, approximately 88% being singletons. Sequenced input: PBMCs. All receptors come from a man aged 25-40 years in good health and CMV-seronegative.

In DNA, the CDR3 is TGTGCCAGCAGTCCCTTGGACAGGCAAGAGACCCAGTACTTC. It yields the protein CASSPLDRQETQYF. The rearrangement uses TRBV27 and TRBJ2-5; 7 positions match TRBD1. Trimming cost V 5 bases and J 2 bases; bases outside gene matches: 5. Looked up from germline, CDR1 is MNHEY and CDR2 is SMNVEV (reference sequence). The CDR3 totals 14 residues.

This chain joins TRBV6-4 and TRBJ1-5; TRBD1 matches at 7 bases. There are 13 residues in the CDR3. Per the germline V gene, CDR1 is MRHNA and CDR2 is SNTAGT. The V segment lost 6 bases and the J segment 4 bases; nucleotides outside the gene matches: 3. The CDR3 DNA is TGTGCCAGCAGCGAGACAGGGAATCAGCCCCAGCATTTT. It is translated as CASSETGNQPQHF.

Only one count was recorded for this clone. The rearrangement joins TRBV5-5 to TRBJ2-7, with TRBD2 matching over 11 bases. CDR1 and CDR2 from the germline V gene are SGHKS and YYEKEE (reference sequence). The CDR3 extends over 19 amino acids. The ends lost 7 bases at V and 3 bases at J; junction bases unmatched: 21. CDR3 bases: TGTGCCAGCCTGCCCTCGACAGGGCTACTAGCGGGGGACCTCTACGAGCAGTACTTC. The encoded protein is CASLPSTGLLAGDLYEQYF.

V is TRBV27 and J is TRBJ2-7, with TRBD2 identical over 11 bases. The CDR3 has 18 residues. Germline-derived CDR1 and CDR2 are MNHEY and SMNVEV (reference sequence). The J segment lost 6 bases and the V segment lost 3 bases, leaving 16 bases of the junction unmatched. The CDR3 protein is CASSFISPSGGPYSEQYF. The CDR3 DNA reads as TGTGCCAGCAGTTTCATATCTCCTAGCGGGGGGCCCTACAGCGAGCAGTACTTC.

The chain recombines TRBV2 with TRBJ2-5; 8 positions agree with TRBD2. The CDR3 loop spans 16 amino acids. Trimming took 3 bases from V and 5 from J; bases not matched to a gene: 11. The germline V gene has CDR1 SNHLY and CDR2 FYNNEI. This CDR3 is CASSDLAGTLAETQYF. The CDR3 nucleotides are TGTGCCAGCAGTGATTTAGCGGGGACGCTCGCGGAGACCCAGTACTTC.

This clone was seen a single time. This sequence joins TRBV11-3 and TRBJ1-1; the D gene is possibly TRBD1 (5 bases). There are 15 residues in the CDR3. Germline CDR1 is SGHNT and CDR2 is YENEEA. V lost 1 base and J 1 base, leaving 10 bases between the germline ends. CDR3 residues: CASSLGQGGNTEAFF. DNA for the CDR3: TGTGCCAGCAGCTTAGGGCAGGGCGGGAACACTGAAGCTTTCTTT.

This rearrangement joins TRBV6-4 to TRBJ2-5; 9 nucleotides line up with TRBD2. Losses at the gene ends were 4 bases for V and 2 bases for J; bases not matched to a gene: 2. CDR1 and CDR2 (germline): MRHNA, SNTAGT. The length of the CDR3 is 14 residues. CDR3 in DNA: TGTGCCAGCAGTGTTAGCGGGGGACAAGAGACCCAGTACTTC. The encoded protein is CASSVSGGQETQYF.

This chain joins TRBV19 and TRBJ2-6, with 10 bases lining up with TRBD1. Germline V gene lookup returns CDR1 LNHDA and CDR2 SQIVND (reference sequence). V shed 4 bases, J shed 1 base, and the junction held 4 bases outside the gene matches. CDR3 length: 17 amino acids. The CDR3 protein is CASSRTGGESGANVLTF. Written as DNA, the CDR3 is TGTGCCAGTAGTAGGACAGGGGGGGAATCTGGGGCCAACGTCCTGACTTTC.

The chain recombines TRBV21-1 with TRBJ2-7; the table names TRBD2, a call not compared with the DNA. TRBV21-1 is described as a pseudogene. This CDR3 spans 14 amino acids. In DNA form, the CDR3 reads TGTGCCAGCAGCAGCTCGACTAGCACCTACGAGCAGTACTTC. This gives the protein CASSSSTSTYEQYF.

This chain links TRBV5-4 with TRBJ2-7; 7 nucleotides match TRBD1. After removal of 1 base from V and 0 bases from J, the junction contained 4 bases not matched to a gene. CDR3 length: 15 residues. In germline, CDR1 is SGHNT, CDR2 YYREEE (reference sequence). CDR3 DNA sequence: TGTGCCAGCAGCTTGAGAGGGGGCGCCTCCTACGAGCAGTACTTC. Its protein product is CASSLRGGASYEQYF.

In its sample, this clone was seen once. The chain employs TRBV7-9 and TRBJ1-2; 7 bases line up with TRBD1. The V and J ends lost 4 bases and 6 bases, in that order; junction bases with no gene match: 8. The CDR3 is made up of 14 amino acids. Germline V gene data show CDR1 as SEHNR and CDR2 as FQNEAQ (reference sequence). The CDR3 DNA is TGTGCCAGCAGCTATCTTCAGGGGGAGAATGGCTACACCTTC. Its translation is CASSYLQGENGYTF.

V gene TRBV7-9 combines with J gene TRBJ1-4, with 10 bases that match TRBD1. Unmatched junction bases numbered 11, after V lost 6 bases and J lost 4 bases. The germline V gene has CDR1 SEHNR and CDR2 FQNEAQ (reference sequence). The CDR3 spans 17 residues. CDR3 residues: CASRPPRQGAVNEKLFF. The DNA for the CDR3 is TGTGCCAGCAGGCCTCCCCGACAGGGGGCGGTTAATGAAAAACTGTTTTTT.